One and the same sample provided the 32 T cell receptor beta chains below, sequenced in a study of spatial heterogeneity in lung cancer. The time point is: sample taken at primary tumor resection. One entry per CDR3 protein, called by TCRdb with MiXCR from the 5' RACE reads. Here the sample spans over 7,500 distinct CDR3 sequences, about 8.3% being singletons. Specimen: PBMCs, collected at surgery. The source is a male donor with early-stage non-small cell lung cancer.

The table lists this clonotype with many counts. The V gene is TRBV30, the J gene TRBJ2-1, with a weak D call TRBD1 (5 bases). Germline V lookup: CDR1 GTSNPN, CDR2 SVGIG (reference sequence). The V and J ends lost 2 bases and 0 bases respectively, with 11 bases between them. The CDR3 contains 15 residues. CDR3 sequence (DNA): TGTGCCTGGAGTTGGGGCGAGCGCTCCTACAATGAGCAGTTCTTC. Its translation is CAWSWGERSYNEQFF.

This clonotype was detected a few times. The chain is built from TRBV12-3 or TRBV12-4 and TRBJ2-5; D ambiguous. The CDR3 consists of 15 residues. Trimming shortened V by 0 bases and J by 5 bases, and 13 bases separated the two germline ends. The CDR3 loop reads CASSLAGPRAETQYF. The CDR3 DNA sequence: TGTGCCAGCAGTTTAGCTGGCCCCCGCGCGGAGACCCAGTACTTC.

There are many counts of this clonotype. This chain links TRBV28 with TRBJ2-2; either TRBD1 or TRBD2 may fit D (6 bases each). Germline V gives CDR1 MDHEN, CDR2 SYDVKM. The CDR3 length is 16 residues. The V end lost 8 bases, the J end lost 5 bases, and 21 bases lay between the germline ends. The CDR3 protein is CASGSSSGAGTGELFF. The CDR3 DNA is TGTGCCAGCGGTTCCTCTTCGGGGGCGGGAACCGGGGAGCTGTTTTTT. The full variable domain, completed using reference TRBV28 and TRBJ2-2, is DVKVTQSSRYLVKRTGEKVFLECVQDMDHENMFWYRQDPGLGLRLIYFSYDVKMKEKGDIPEGYSVSREKKERFSLILESASTNQTSMYLCASGSSSGAGTGELFFGEGSRLTVL.

Many counts were recorded for this clonotype. This chain uses TRBV19 with TRBJ2-7; D not resolved. Looked up from germline, CDR1 is LNHDA and CDR2 is SQIVND (reference sequence). V was trimmed by 3 bases and J by 2 bases, leaving 8 bases between them. This CDR3 is built from 13 residues. The CDR3 DNA follows: TGTGCCAGTAGTATCGGAACCACCTACGAGCAGTACTTC. It is translated as CASSIGTTYEQYF.

This clonotype is medium-sized in the sample. V and J are TRBV5-5 and TRBJ1-5; perhaps TRBD1 as D (6 bases). This CDR3 has 15 residues. Trimming left V 5 bases short and J 6 bases short, with 18 bases between. Germline V gene sequence: CDR1 SGHKS, CDR2 YYEKEE (reference sequence). CDR3 coding DNA: TGTGCCAGCAGTGCGGCCGGGAGGGGGAGTCAGCCCCAGCATTTT. This encodes CASSAAGRGSQPQHF.

This clonotype came up many times. This chain links TRBV6-6 with TRBJ1-2; D remains unclear. The CDR3 consists of 13 residues. The ends were cut back, 7 bases at V and 0 bases at J, with 9 bases in the middle. Germline assignment: CDR1 MNHNY and CDR2 SVGAGI (reference sequence). The chain's CDR3 is CASTSGSNYGYTF. In nucleotides, the CDR3 is TGTGCCAGCACATCGGGATCTAACTATGGCTACACCTTC.

This clonotype was seen repeatedly, ten times or more. This chain connects TRBV29-1 to TRBJ2-7; TRBD2 is a possible D gene (6 bases). The CDR3 is made up of 16 amino acids. Germline values: CDR1 SQVTM, CDR2 ANQGSEA. V was trimmed by 5 bases and J by 7 bases, leaving 27 bases between them. The CDR3 here is CSVYGGSGDSGREQYF. Written as DNA, the CDR3 is TGCAGCGTTTATGGGGGATCCGGAGATAGCGGCCGGGAGCAGTACTTC.

This clonotype has at least ten counts. The chain carries TRBV10-3 and TRBJ2-1, with 9 bases matching TRBD2. The CDR3 is 17 amino acids. The germline V gene encodes CDR1 ENHRY and CDR2 SYGVKD. The ends lost 4 bases at V and 7 bases at J; junction bases unmatched: 14. CDR3 in DNA: TGTGCCATCAGTGGATCGAGTAGGATAGCGGGAGTTAATGAGCAGTTCTTC. As protein: CAISGSSRIAGVNEQFF.

This clonotype ranks as medium-sized. The chain joins TRBV19 to TRBJ2-3, with a possible D match to TRBD2 (5 bases). CDR1 is LNHDA and CDR2 is SQIVND in the germline V gene (reference sequence). The V gene lost 5 bases and the J gene lost 7 bases, with 10 bases spanning the gap. The CDR3 totals 12 residues. The chain's CDR3 is CASSPAVNTQYF. CDR3 in DNA: TGTGCCAGTAGTCCAGCGGTGAATACGCAGTATTTT.

There are many counts of this clonotype. This chain links TRBV12-3 or TRBV12-4 with TRBJ1-1, with D perhaps matching TRBD1 (6 bases). The V end lost 5 bases, the J end lost 1 base, and 11 bases lay between the germline ends. The CDR3 consists of 14 residues. CDR3 bases: TGTGCCAGCAGTCCCTCGGGACAGAACACTGAAGCTTTCTTT. This encodes CASSPSGQNTEAFF.

This clonotype was seen repeatedly, ten times or more. The chain links TRBV5-1 to TRBJ2-3, with 7 positions matching TRBD2. Germline CDR1 is SGHRS and CDR2 is YFSETQ. This CDR3 is 15 amino acids long. The V segment lost 2 bases and the J segment 5 bases; nucleotides outside the gene matches: 8. CDR3 in DNA: TGCGCCAGCAGCTTATCGGGGAGGGCCGGAGATACGCAGTATTTT. This sequence encodes CASSLSGRAGDTQYF.

The chain uses TRBV14 and TRBJ2-7; the match to TRBD1 covers 9 bases. The length of the CDR3 is 16 residues. Germline values: CDR1 SGHDN, CDR2 FVKESK. V shed 4 bases, J shed 5 bases, and the junction held 12 bases outside the gene matches. The CDR3 DNA is TGTGCCAGCAGCCCGAACCCGGGACAGGGTTCCGACGAGCAGTACTTC. Translation: CASSPNPGQGSDEQYF.

This clonotype showed up many times. The genes are TRBV15 and TRBJ2-5; 11 bases align to TRBD2. Germline CDR1 and CDR2: LNHNV and YYDKDF (reference sequence). Unmatched junction bases numbered 3, after V lost 1 base and J lost 2 bases. The CDR3 spans 16 residues. CDR3 loop: CATSRGGTSGQETQYF. CDR3 nucleotides: TGTGCCACCAGCAGAGGGGGGACTAGCGGACAAGAGACCCAGTACTTC.

In its sample, this clonotype was seen a few times. The gene calls are TRBV6-5 and TRBJ1-6, with 8 bases fitting TRBD1. V gave up 2 bases and J gave up 7 bases; unmatched junction bases: 4. Looked up from germline, CDR1 is MNHEY and CDR2 is SVGAGI. The CDR3 is 15 residues long. The CDR3 DNA follows: TGTGCCAGCAGTTACCTGACAGGGGAGAATTCACCCCTCCACTTT. This gives the protein CASSYLTGENSPLHF.

This chain links TRBV6-1 with TRBJ1-6; possible D gene TRBD1, 6 bases. This CDR3 is 15 amino acids long. Germline V lookup: CDR1 MNHNS, CDR2 SASEGT. Trimming removed 0 bases at V and 6 bases at J, with 9 bases between. The CDR3 DNA reads as TGTGCCAGCAGTGAAGCGACAGGATTTAATTCACCCCTCCACTTT. Translating gives CASSEATGFNSPLHF.

With regard to this clonotype: One junction end does not reproduce the germline sequence, and a read error may be involved. This chain connects TRBV29-1 to TRBJ2-7; 8 bases agree with TRBD2. This CDR3 has 14 residues. The germline V gene has CDR1 SQVTM and CDR2 ANQGSEA. The CDR3 region is CSFEDSGTFGEQYF. The CDR3 DNA is TGCAGCTTTGAAGATAGCGGGACCTTTGGCGAGCAGTACTTC.

This clonotype has at least ten counts. This chain joins TRBV29-1 and TRBJ1-1; D uncertain. The CDR3 has 12 residues. Deletions cut 3 bases from V and 6 bases from J, with 11 bases between. Germline CDR1 and CDR2: SQVTM and ANQGSEA. Here the CDR3 DNA reads TGCAGCGTTGACCCCGGTGAGGCTGAAGCTTTCTTT. This sequence encodes CSVDPGEAEAFF.

The chain carries TRBV5-1 and TRBJ2-7, with 9 positions matching TRBD2. The junction had 8 bases not matched to a gene; V was cut back by 4 bases and J by 6 bases. The CDR3 consists of 14 residues. Looked up from germline, CDR1 is SGHRS and CDR2 is YFSETQ. The CDR3 DNA reads as TGCGCCAGCAGCCGCGGACTAGCGCCTTTCGAGCAGTACTTC. It translates to CASSRGLAPFEQYF. The entire variable domain, with the rest obtained from reference TRBV5-1 and TRBJ2-7, is as follows: KAGVTQTPRYLIKTRGQQVTLSCSPISGHRSVSWYQQTPGQGLQFLFEYFSETQRNKGNFPGRFSGRQFSNSRSEMNVSTLELGDSALYLCASSRGLAPFEQYFGPGTRLTVT.

This chain joins TRBV7-9 and TRBJ1-6; D might be TRBD1 (6 bases). Germline loops: CDR1 SEHNR, CDR2 FQNEAQ (reference sequence). Between the trimmed V and J ends, which lost 4 bases and 7 bases, there was a span of 20 bases. This CDR3 has 17 residues. CDR3 coding DNA: TGTGCCAGCAGCTCCCACGATTGGCAGGGGAGCAATTCACCCCTCCACTTT. Protein sequence: CASSSHDWQGSNSPLHF.

In this sample, this clonotype turned up many times. This chain links TRBV28 with TRBJ1-1; D call uncertain. Per the germline V gene, CDR1 is MDHEN and CDR2 is SYDVKM. V dropped 8 bases and J dropped 5 bases, with 18 bases sitting between them. This CDR3 has 14 residues. In nucleotides, the CDR3 is TGTGCCAGCGCACCGGAGGTTGGGAGAACTGAAGCTTTCTTT. This encodes CASAPEVGRTEAFF.

This clonotype is medium-sized within its sample. V gene TRBV19 combines with J gene TRBJ2-1, with 8 bases fitting TRBD2. CDR1 is LNHDA and CDR2 is SQIVND in the germline V gene (reference sequence). V was pared by 5 bases and J by 1 base, with 4 bases of the junction left unmatched. This CDR3 has 15 residues. The CDR3 coding sequence is TGTGCCAGTAGTCCCAGCGGGAGTTCCTACAATGAGCAGTTCTTC. It encodes CASSPSGSSYNEQFF.

The sample holds many counts of this clonotype. This rearrangement joins TRBV7-8 to TRBJ2-1; possible D gene TRBD2, 5 bases. The CDR3 has 14 amino acids. V shed 2 bases and J shed 5 bases, with 10 bases lying between them. Germline V CDR1 and CDR2: SGHVS, FQNEAQ. The CDR3 is CASSLFSADNEQFF. The CDR3, as DNA: TGTGCCAGCAGCTTATTCTCAGCGGACAATGAGCAGTTCTTC.

This clonotype was detected many times. CDR3 sequence: CATSDLLDSPNNEQFF. DNA for the CDR3: TGTGCCACCAGTGATTTGTTGGACAGTCCTAACAATGAGCAGTTCTTC. The chain links TRBV24-1 to TRBJ2-1; D possibly corresponds to TRBD1 (6 bases). The V end lost 0 bases, the J end lost 5 bases, and 13 bases lay between the germline ends. This CDR3 is 16 amino acids long. From germline, CDR1 is KGHDR and CDR2 SFDVKD.

The table lists this clonotype with many counts. This chain connects TRBV27 to TRBJ2-7; 15 positions agree with TRBD2. Germline CDR1 reads MNHEY; CDR2 reads SMNVEV (reference sequence). This CDR3 contains 15 residues. With V trimmed by 9 bases and J by 7 bases, 10 bases remained unmatched. As DNA, the CDR3 is TGTGCCAGTTTGGGTTCGGGACTAGCGGGAGGTGAGCAGTACTTC. Translation: CASLGSGLAGGEQYF.

This clonotype was detected many times. The chain recombines TRBV4-1 with TRBJ2-3, with TRBD2 as a possible D gene (5 bases). V lost 0 bases to trimming and J lost 2 bases, with 12 bases between them. The CDR3 consists of 16 residues. Per germline, CDR1 MGHRA and CDR2 YSYEKL. This CDR3 reads CASSQEEARPTDTQYF. The CDR3 bases are TGCGCCAGCAGCCAAGAGGAGGCCCGGCCCACAGATACGCAGTATTTT.

This clonotype occurred many times. The CDR3 region is CASSLALAEETQYF. The CDR3 DNA follows: TGCGCCAGCAGCTTGGCACTAGCGGAAGAGACCCAGTACTTC. The chain employs TRBV5-1 and TRBJ2-5, with 8 bases aligning to TRBD2. This CDR3 has 14 residues. Trimming removed 0 bases from V and 3 bases from J; junction bases left unmatched: 1. CDR1 is SGHRS, CDR2 YFSETQ, per germline.

This clonotype showed up many times. CDR3 protein: CSARSGLQRGTQYF. CDR3 DNA: TGCAGTGCTAGATCCGGACTGCAGCGGGGGACCCAGTACTTC. V is TRBV20-1 and J is TRBJ2-5, with TRBD2 identical over 7 bases. CDR3 length: 14 residues. Germline CDR1 is DFQATT and CDR2 is SNEGSKA (reference sequence). V lost 2 bases and J lost 7; bases outside the gene matches: 10.

The chain's CDR3 is CASSAGGYNEQFF. CDR3 nucleotide sequence: TGTGCCAGCAGTGCCGGGGGGTACAATGAGCAGTTCTTC. The chain joins TRBV2 to TRBJ2-1; 7 nucleotides align to TRBD2. Germline trimming cut 4 bases from V and 4 bases from J; bases unmatched to any gene: 1. The CDR3 is 13 amino acids. Germline CDR1 is SNHLY and CDR2 is FYNNEI. The whole variable domain, filled in from reference TRBV2 and TRBJ2-1, reads EPEVTQTPSHQVTQMGQEVILRCVPISNHLYFYWYRQILGQKVEFLVSFYNNEISEKSEIFDDQFSVERPDGSNFTLKIRSTKLEDSAMYFCASSAGGYNEQFFGPGTRLTVL.

This clonotype has at least ten counts. The rearrangement uses TRBV4-3 and TRBJ2-7, with a possible D match to TRBD2 (6 bases). Germline V CDR1 and CDR2: LGHNA, YSLEER. CDR3 length equals 14 residues. V was clipped by 3 bases and J by 7 bases, with 16 bases between them. CDR3 nucleotides: TGCGCCAGCAGCCATGGAACCGGGAGTCGAGAGCAGTACTTC. As protein: CASSHGTGSREQYF.

This clonotype was observed many times. CDR3 nucleotides: TGTGCCAGTAGTATAGTGTCTAGCGGGAGTTTCGTATCCTACAATGAGCAGTTCTTC. Amino acids: CASSIVSSGSFVSYNEQFF. The chain joins TRBV19 to TRBJ2-1, with 10 nucleotides matching TRBD2. From germline, CDR1 is LNHDA and CDR2 SQIVND (reference sequence). The J segment lost 1 base and the V segment lost 1 base, leaving 10 bases of the junction unmatched. This CDR3 is 19 amino acids long. Variable domain in full (rest from reference TRBV19 and TRBJ2-1): DGGITQSPKYLFRKEGQNVTLSCEQNLNHDAMYWYRQDPGQGLRLIYYSQIVNDFQKGDIAEGYSVSREKKESFPLTVTSAQKNPTAFYLCASSIVSSGSFVSYNEQFFGPGTRLTVL.

With regard to this clonotype: A much more abundant neighbour one base away suggests this may be a read error. The chain combines TRBV29-1 with TRBJ2-7, with a possible D match to TRBD2 (5 bases). CDR1 and CDR2 from the germline V gene are SQVTM and ANQGSEA. The V end lost 6 bases, the J end lost 5 bases, and 20 bases lay between the germline ends. The CDR3 covers 14 residues. The CDR3 bases are TGCAGCGTCGTCAAGGGAATAGCGTACCACGAGCAGTACTTC. Its translation: CSVVKGIAYHEQYF.

This clonotype appeared a single time. The gene calls are TRBV27 and TRBJ2-4, with TRBD2 identical over 11 bases. The J segment lost 4 bases and the V segment lost 5 bases, leaving 4 bases of the junction unmatched. From germline, CDR1 is MNHEY and CDR2 SMNVEV (reference sequence). The CDR3 has 15 amino acids. The CDR3 spells CASSETSGGKNIQYF. The CDR3 nucleotides read TGTGCCAGCAGTGAAACTAGCGGGGGTAAAAACATTCAGTACTTC.